This T cell receptor beta chain was sequenced for a study of beta chain features in type 1 diabetes. At the level of the study: Sorted cells numbering 107,917,701 were examined across all samples.

Sequenced material consisted of expressed TCRB transcripts (all of the isolated RNA was reverse transcribed). Clones were read by immunoSEQ multiplex PCR, and TCRdb kept only the in-frame ones, dropping some. The sample lists about 710,000 clones, about an eighth seen once, with 0.035% to 0.045% in the top ten. In this sample, this clone turned up a few times. Its specificity is unknown. Points from the study as a whole: When Type 1 diabetes patients were examined, their TCRB CDR3s proved moderately but significantly shorter in all four CD4+ subsets.

A single heparinised draw of 95 to 150 mL on average was taken per donor. CD45RO/CCR7/CD25/CD127/CD95/CD27 staining was used to isolate CD4+ naive, central memory, regulatory and stem cell-like memory cells by sorting. Material: naive CD4+ T cells from blood. The sequence was obtained from a young man with type 1 diabetes.

The CDR3 spells CASSPSGRNNEQFF. DNA of the CDR3: TGTGCCAGCAGTCCTAGCGGGAGAAACAATGAGCAGTTCTTC. The rearrangement links TRBV2 to TRBJ2-1; 10 positions match TRBD2. The CDR3 runs 14 residues. J lost 5 bases, V lost 5 bases, and 3 bases had no gene match. The germline CDR1 and CDR2 sequences are SNHLY and FYNNEI.